This is a list of T cell receptor beta chains from one sample in a study of blood T cell repertoires in COVID-19. Data came from immunoSEQ multiplex PCR; TCRdb stores just in-frame clones and leaves some out. The data hold about 220,000 clones, with 82% observed a single time. The sequencing sample was made of peripheral blood. Source of these receptors: a woman of 80 years or more with acute or convalescent COVID-19. Each CDR3 is given with its conserved first and last residue. D genes are given only for firm matches. Expanded clones are given a class, and other clones once, few, many or no size at all.

>TRBJ2-7|TRBV7-3|TRBD1|once
TGTGCCAGCAGCTTAAACAGGGGGGACTACGAGCAGTACTTC
CASSLNRGDYEQYF
>TRBJ1-2|TRBV3-1/TRBV3-2|.|.
TGTGCCAGCAGCCAAGATGGGCCAATACCCTATGGCTACACCTTC
CASSQDGPIPYGYTF
>TRBJ1-1|TRBV28|.|few
TGTGCCAGCACCCAATCTCCCCAGGTGAACACTGAAGCTTTCTTT
CASTQSPQVNTEAFF
>TRBJ2-2|TRBV6-4|.|few
TGTGCCAGCAGTGACCGAGGCGGGGGCCCGAACACCGGGGAGCTGTTTTTT
CASSDRGGGPNTGELFF
>TRBJ2-2|TRBV24-1|TRBD1|few
TGTGCCACCCACCCCCACGGGACAGGTACCGGGGAGCTGTTTTTT
CATHPHGTGTGELFF
>TRBJ1-1|TRBV5-1|.|.
TGCGCCAGCAGCTTGGAGGAGGGCTTGAACACTGAAGCTTTCTTT
CASSLEEGLNTEAFF
>TRBJ1-2|TRBV19|.|.
TGTGCCAGTAGTGCACAGGGTGGGTATGGCTACACCTTC
CASSAQGGYGYTF
>TRBJ2-3|TRBV3-1/TRBV3-2|TRBD2|.
TGTGCCAGCAGCCCCGCACTAGCGGGGGGAGCAGATACGCAGTATTTT
CASSPALAGGADTQYF
>TRBJ2-2|TRBV7-9|TRBD2|.
TGTGCCAGCAGCTTGGGTAGCGGGACTTCGATAGGGGAGCTGTTTTTT
CASSLGSGTSIGELFF
>TRBJ1-2|TRBV11-3|.|few
TGTGCCAGCAGCTTAGGAGCGCAGATCTATGGCTACACCTTC
CASSLGAQIYGYTF
>TRBJ1-4|TRBV20-1|.|.
TGCAGTGCTAGTGGGGGAACAGGTATTAATGAAAAACTGTTTTTT
CSASGGTGINEKLFF
>TRBJ1-5|TRBV28|TRBD1|.
TGTGCCAGTTGGACAGGATTCAATCAGCCCCAGCATTTT
CASWTGFNQPQHF
>TRBJ1-6|TRBV11-2|.|.
TGTGCCAGCAGTCCTGGGGGGATAGCCCTCCACTTT
CASSPGGIALHF
>TRBJ1-2|TRBV28|TRBD1|.
TGTGCCAGCAGTCTAGGACAGGGGTTTTCTTTTGGCTACACCTTC
CASSLGQGFSFGYTF
>TRBJ1-2|TRBV19|.|.
TGTGCCAGTAGTATCGGGCAGGGGAACTATGGCTACACCTTC
CASSIGQGNYGYTF
>TRBJ2-3|TRBV5-4|TRBD2|.
TGTGCCAGCAGCCGACAATCTAGCGGGGGCCACACAGATACGCAGTATTTT
CASSRQSSGGHTDTQYF
>TRBJ2-6|TRBV5-1|.|.
TGCGCCAGCAGCTGGTCTCCCGGAGGCAGGAGAGTCTCTGGGGCCAACGTCCTGACTTTC
CASSWSPGGRRVSGANVLTF
>TRBJ2-7|TRBV29-1|.|.
TGCAGCGTTGTTAGGGGGGGCTACGAGCAGTACTTC
CSVVRGGYEQYF
>TRBJ2-1|TRBV24-1|TRBD1|.
TGTGCCACCAGTGACGGGACAGGGGGATGGAATGAGCAGTTCTTC
CATSDGTGGWNEQFF
>TRBJ1-1|TRBV12-3/TRBV12-4|.|.
TGTGCCAGCACCTCAAACAGGGTATTCTTT
CASTSNRVFF
>TRBJ1-2|TRBV7-9|TRBD1|.
TGTGCCAGCAGCTTCGAGGGGCAGGGGGCGCATGGCTACACCTTC
CASSFEGQGAHGYTF
>TRBJ2-1|TRBV5-1|TRBD1|.
TGCGCCAGCAGCTTACAGGGGCAGGGGATTGTGGGCAATGAGCAGTTCTTC
CASSLQGQGIVGNEQFF
>TRBJ1-2|TRBV5-5|.|many
TGTGCCAGCAGCTTGGCCCAGGGCGCAGTATCTAGCTATGGCTACACCTTC
CASSLAQGAVSSYGYTF
>TRBJ1-1|TRBV6-2/TRBV6-3|.|.
TGTGCCAGCAGTTACGGTTGGGGGCCAACTGAAGCTTTCTTT
CASSYGWGPTEAFF
>TRBJ1-4|TRBV5-1|.|.
TGCGCCAGCAGCCCCGGGCAGGGGCTTTATGAAAAACTGTTTTTT
CASSPGQGLYEKLFF
>TRBJ2-7|TRBV7-2|.|.
TGTGCCAGCAGCTTAGCGCTCGGCAAAATCGGGGGCGAGCAGTACTTC
CASSLALGKIGGEQYF
>TRBJ2-3|TRBV3-1/TRBV3-2|.|.
TGTGCCAGCAGCCTTTACGACTCGTTCACAGATACGCAGTATTTT
CASSLYDSFTDTQYF
>TRBJ1-2|TRBV19|.|.
TGTGCCAGTACCGGCAGGGAAGATAACTATGGCTACACCTTC
CASTGREDNYGYTF
>TRBJ1-3|TRBV19|.|.
TGTGCCAGTACCCCCCTCTCTGGAAACACCATATATTTT
CASTPLSGNTIYF
>TRBJ1-5|TRBV12-5|.|.
TGTACTCAGGGTTTAAATCAGCCCCAGCATTTT
CTQGLNQPQHF
>TRBJ1-5|TRBV5-4|TRBD1|.
TGTGCCAGCAGCGTGGGACAGGGGCTCAATCAGCCCCAGCATTTT
CASSVGQGLNQPQHF
>TRBJ1-6|TRBV2|.|.
TGTGCCAGCAGTGAAGTAGGCCAGCCCTCGGGTTCACCCCTCCACTTT
CASSEVGQPSGSPLHF
>TRBJ1-1|TRBV27|.|.
TGTGCCAGCAGTCCATGGGACTTTCACACTGAAGCTTTCTTT
CASSPWDFHTEAFF
>TRBJ1-4|TRBV7-2|.|.
TGTGCCAGCAGCTTAGGAGGAACTAATGAAAAACTGTTTTTT
CASSLGGTNEKLFF
>TRBJ1-4|TRBV9|.|.
TGTGCCAGCAGCGTAGCTGTCGGGAACGAAAAACTGTTTTTT
CASSVAVGNEKLFF
>TRBJ1-2|TRBV19|TRBD1|.
TGTGCCAGTATGGGGGGCTTCGAGCAGGGGGCTGATCGCGGCTACACCTTC
CASMGGFEQGADRGYTF
>TRBJ1-1|TRBV19|TRBD1|once
TGTGCCAGTAGTAGCAGACAGGGCTTGAACACTGAAGCTTTCTTT
CASSSRQGLNTEAFF